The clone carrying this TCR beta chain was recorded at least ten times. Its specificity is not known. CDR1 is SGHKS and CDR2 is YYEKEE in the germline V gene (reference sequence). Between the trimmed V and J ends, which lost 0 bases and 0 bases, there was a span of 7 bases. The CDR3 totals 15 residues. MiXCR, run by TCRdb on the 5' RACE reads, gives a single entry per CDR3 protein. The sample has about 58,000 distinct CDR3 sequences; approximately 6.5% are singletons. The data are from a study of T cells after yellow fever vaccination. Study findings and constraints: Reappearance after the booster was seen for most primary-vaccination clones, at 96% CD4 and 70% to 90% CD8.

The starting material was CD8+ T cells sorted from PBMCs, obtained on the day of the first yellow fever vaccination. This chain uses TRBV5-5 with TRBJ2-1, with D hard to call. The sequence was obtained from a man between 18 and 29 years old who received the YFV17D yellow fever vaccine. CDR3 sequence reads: CASSLARSSYNEQFF. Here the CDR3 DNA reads TGTGCCAGCAGCTTGGCAAGAAGCTCCTACAATGAGCAGTTCTTC.